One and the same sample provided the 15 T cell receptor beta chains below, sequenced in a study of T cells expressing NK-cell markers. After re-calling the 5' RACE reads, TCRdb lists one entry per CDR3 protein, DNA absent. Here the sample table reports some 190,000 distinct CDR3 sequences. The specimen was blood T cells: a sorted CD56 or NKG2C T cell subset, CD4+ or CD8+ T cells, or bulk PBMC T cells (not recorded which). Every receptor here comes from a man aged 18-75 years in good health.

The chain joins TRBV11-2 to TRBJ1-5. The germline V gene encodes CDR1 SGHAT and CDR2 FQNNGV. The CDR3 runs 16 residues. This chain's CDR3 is CASSLGADYSNQPQHF. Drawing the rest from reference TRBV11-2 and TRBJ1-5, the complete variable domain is EAGVAQSPRYKIIEKRQSVAFWCNPISGHATLYWYQQILGQGPKLLIQFQNNGVVDDSQLPKDRFSAERLKGVDSTLKIQPAKLEDSAVYLCASSLGADYSNQPQHFGDGTRLSIL.

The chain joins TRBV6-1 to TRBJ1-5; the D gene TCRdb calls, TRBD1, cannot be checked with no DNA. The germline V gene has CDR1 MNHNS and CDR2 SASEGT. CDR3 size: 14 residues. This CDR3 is CASSEQAGAQPQHF.

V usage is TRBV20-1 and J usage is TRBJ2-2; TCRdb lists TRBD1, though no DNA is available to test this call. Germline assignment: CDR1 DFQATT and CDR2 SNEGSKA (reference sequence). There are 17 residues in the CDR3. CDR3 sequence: CSAREGLRGLLTGELFF.

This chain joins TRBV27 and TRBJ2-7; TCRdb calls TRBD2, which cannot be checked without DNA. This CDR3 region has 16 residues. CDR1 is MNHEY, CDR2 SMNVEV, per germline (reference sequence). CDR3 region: CASSSSLAGPTYEQYF.

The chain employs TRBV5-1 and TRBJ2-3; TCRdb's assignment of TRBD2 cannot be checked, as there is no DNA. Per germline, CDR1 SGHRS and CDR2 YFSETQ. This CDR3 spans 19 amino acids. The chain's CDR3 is CASSLEWTSGLSGTDTQYF.

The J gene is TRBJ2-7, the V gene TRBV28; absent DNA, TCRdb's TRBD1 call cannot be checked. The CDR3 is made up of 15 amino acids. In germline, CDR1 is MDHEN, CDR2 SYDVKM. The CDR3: CASTLQGLIGLKQYF.

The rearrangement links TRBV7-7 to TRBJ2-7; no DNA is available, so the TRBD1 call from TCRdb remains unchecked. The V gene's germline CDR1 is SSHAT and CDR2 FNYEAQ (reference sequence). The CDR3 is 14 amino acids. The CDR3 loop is CASSAGQNSYEQYF.

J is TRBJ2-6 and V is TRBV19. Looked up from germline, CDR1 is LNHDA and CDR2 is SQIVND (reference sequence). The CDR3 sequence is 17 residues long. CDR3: CASSIDWSEPGANVLTF.

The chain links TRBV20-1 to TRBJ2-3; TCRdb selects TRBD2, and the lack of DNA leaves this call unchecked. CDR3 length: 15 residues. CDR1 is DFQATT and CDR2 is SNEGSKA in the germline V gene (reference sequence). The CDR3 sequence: CSAAPGLGLSDTQYF.

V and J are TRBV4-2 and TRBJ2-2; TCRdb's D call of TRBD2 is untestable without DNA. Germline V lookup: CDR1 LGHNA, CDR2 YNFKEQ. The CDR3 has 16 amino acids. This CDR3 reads CASSPPSGGAPGELFF.

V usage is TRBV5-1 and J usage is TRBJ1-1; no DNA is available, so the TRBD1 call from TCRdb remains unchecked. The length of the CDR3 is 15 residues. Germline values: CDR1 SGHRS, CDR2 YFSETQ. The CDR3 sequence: CASSQWDRGRTEAFF.

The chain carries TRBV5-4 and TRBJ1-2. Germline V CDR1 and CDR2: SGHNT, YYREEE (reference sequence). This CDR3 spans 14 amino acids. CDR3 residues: CASSAAGSIYGYTF.

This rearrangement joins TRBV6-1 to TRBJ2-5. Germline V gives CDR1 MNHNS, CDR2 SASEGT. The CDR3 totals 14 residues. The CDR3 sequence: CASKDGVLQETQYF.

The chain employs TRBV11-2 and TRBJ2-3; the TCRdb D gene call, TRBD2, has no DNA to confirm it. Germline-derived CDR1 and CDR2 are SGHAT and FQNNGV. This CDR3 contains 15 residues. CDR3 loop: CASSQLVGRPDTQYF.

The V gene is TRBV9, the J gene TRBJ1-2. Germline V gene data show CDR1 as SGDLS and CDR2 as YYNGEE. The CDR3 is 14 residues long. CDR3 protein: CASSPQGEDYGYTF.